Reported below is one T cell receptor beta chain. Primers included in the PCR were 60 Vbeta and 13 Jbeta primers. Assay: immunoSEQ multiplex PCR; the TCRdb copy retains only in-frame clones and omits some. Seen in this sample are more than 110,000 clones; the ten most common clones hold approximately 2.4%. The source of the sample is a study of cytomegalovirus exposure and HLA in healthy donors. The CDR3 sequence is 14 residues long. V trimming: 5 bases; J trimming: 3 bases; junction bases outside the gene matches: 4. Germline CDR1 is SGHVS and CDR2 is FQNEAQ. The chain uses TRBV7-8 and TRBJ2-5, with TRBD2 matching 9 bases. The TCR sequence derives from a middle-aged man in good health and CMV-seronegative. Input material: PBMCs. The chain's CDR3 is CASSPLAGEETQYF. DNA for the CDR3: TGTGCCAGCAGCCCTTTAGCGGGGGAAGAGACCCAGTACTTC.